This passage covers 28 T cell receptor beta chains from one sample sequenced in a study of T cell repertoires in cytomegalovirus infection. One entry per CDR3 protein results from TCRdb running MiXCR on the reads. The sample has about 180,000 distinct CDR3 sequences, about an eighth seen once; the top ten hold 25% to 30%. The sequenced sample consisted of PBMCs. These receptors all stem from a human donor in good health (CMV status not recorded). Some clones in this sample may be carry-over from other donors' samples.

Concerning this clonotype itself: A junction end diverges from the germline sequence, so it may reflect a read error. The chain uses TRBV5-1 and TRBJ1-4; maybe TRBD1 (5 bases). The V gene's germline CDR1 is SGHRS and CDR2 YFSETQ. This CDR3 spans 15 amino acids. DNA for the CDR3: TGCGCCAGCAGCCAAGGACACGCAACTAATGAAAAACTGTCTTTT. This codes for CASSQGHATNEKLSF. Variable domain in full (rest from reference TRBV5-1 and TRBJ1-4): KAGVTQTPRYLIKTRGQQVTLSCSPISGHRSVSWYQQTPGQGLQFLFEYFSETQRNKGNFPGRFSGRQFSNSRSEMNVSTLELGDSALYLCASSQGHATNEKLSFGSGTQLSVL.

The J gene is TRBJ1-4, the V gene TRBV5-1; 7 bases are a match to TRBD1. J gave up 4 bases and V 4 bases, and 10 bases lay outside the gene matches. Germline CDR1 reads SGHRS; CDR2 reads YFSETQ. The CDR3 runs 16 residues. The CDR3 loop is CASSGHSGTVNEKLFF. CDR3 sequence (DNA): TGCGCCAGCAGCGGTCACTCCGGGACAGTTAATGAAAAACTGTTTTTT.

This clonotype was seen many times. This rearrangement joins TRBV15 to TRBJ1-5, with TRBD1 as a possible D gene (6 bases). Germline V CDR1 and CDR2: LNHNV, YYDKDF (reference sequence). Trimming shortened V by 5 bases and J by 4 bases, and 12 bases separated the two germline ends. The CDR3 has 14 amino acids. CDR3 sequence reads: CATSEGGGNQPQHF. In nucleotides, the CDR3 is TGTGCCACCAGCGAGGGGGGGGGAAATCAGCCCCAGCATTTT.

This chain connects TRBV5-4 to TRBJ2-7, with TRBD2 identical over 9 bases. The CDR3 consists of 14 residues. V lost 4 bases to trimming and J lost 5 bases; unmatched junction nucleotides: 7. Germline V CDR1 and CDR2: SGHNT, YYREEE (reference sequence). In DNA, the CDR3 is TGTGCCAGCAGCGCCGGGACTAGCCTAGACGAGCAGTACTTC. It translates to CASSAGTSLDEQYF.

The chain recombines TRBV29-1 with TRBJ2-3; either TRBD1 or TRBD2 may supply D (5 bases each). Germline assignment: CDR1 SQVTM and CDR2 ANQGSEA. Trimming pared 8 bases from V and 4 bases from J, leaving 16 bases between. This CDR3 comprises 13 residues. CDR3 sequence reads: CSMGTYTADTQYF. The CDR3 DNA follows: TGCAGCATGGGGACCTACACGGCAGATACGCAGTATTTT.

There are many counts of this clonotype. DNA of the CDR3: TGTGCCACCAGCACGTATGGAGAGACCCAGTACTTC. It codes for CATSTYGETQYF. The chain uses TRBV15 and TRBJ2-5; D is ambiguous. Trimming stripped 4 bases from V and 4 bases from J, with 7 bases between. Germline-derived CDR1 and CDR2 are LNHNV and YYDKDF (reference sequence). The CDR3 runs 12 residues.

This clonotype has ten or more counts. This sequence joins TRBV25-1 and TRBJ1-6; possibly TRBD1 for D (5 bases). CDR1 and CDR2 from the germline V gene are MGHDK and SYGVNS. The CDR3 runs to 15 residues. The V and J ends lost 6 bases and 7 bases respectively, with 16 bases between them. The CDR3 sequence: CASSHGRGYNSPLHF. The CDR3 region has the DNA TGTGCCAGCAGCCACGGGAGGGGATACAATTCACCCCTCCACTTT.

The table lists this clonotype with a few counts. V gene TRBV6-2 or TRBV6-3 combines with J gene TRBJ2-1; unclear D gene. V lost 0 bases and J 9 bases, leaving 9 bases between the germline ends. Per the germline V gene, CDR1 is MNHEY and CDR2 is SVGEGT. The CDR3 consists of 13 residues. This CDR3 is CASSYSPVTEQFF. In DNA, the CDR3 is TGTGCCAGCAGTTACTCGCCAGTTACTGAGCAGTTCTTC.

The chain links TRBV6-4 to TRBJ1-5, with D unclear. The CDR3 consists of 13 residues. V was cut by 3 bases and J by 3 bases, with 6 bases left in between. Germline V gives CDR1 MRHNA, CDR2 SNTAGT. CDR3 sequence (DNA): TGTGCCAGCAGTGAAACGGCCAATCAGCCCCAGCATTTT. Amino acid sequence: CASSETANQPQHF.

This clonotype was counted many times. The chain uses TRBV7-9 and TRBJ1-2; TRBD1 agrees at 9 bases. J gave up 2 bases and V 4 bases, and 5 bases lay outside the gene matches. The CDR3 consists of 15 residues. From germline, CDR1 is SEHNR and CDR2 FQNEAQ (reference sequence). CDR3 protein: CASSSGQGGNYGYTF. CDR3 DNA: TGTGCCAGCAGCTCGGGACAGGGCGGGAACTATGGCTACACCTTC.

This chain joins TRBV24-1 and TRBJ2-2; TRBD1 agrees at 8 bases. CDR1 and CDR2 (germline): KGHDR, SFDVKD. The CDR3 is 15 amino acids. V lost 4 bases to trimming and J lost 5 bases; unmatched junction nucleotides: 5. Here the CDR3 DNA reads TGTGCCACCAGTGAGGCAGGGGGCCGTACCGGGGAGCTGTTTTTT. Translating it yields CATSEAGGRTGELFF.

This clonotype was counted ten times or more. V and J are TRBV10-3 and TRBJ1-6; D is ambiguous. The ends were cut back, 0 bases at V and 10 bases at J, with 4 bases in the middle. The CDR3 totals 12 residues. CDR1 is ENHRY, CDR2 SYGVKD, per germline. The CDR3 here is CAISESESPLHF. Here the CDR3 DNA reads TGTGCCATCAGTGAGTCAGAATCACCCCTCCACTTT.

The gene calls are TRBV29-1 and TRBJ1-2, with D tentatively TRBD1 (5 bases). This CDR3 is 12 amino acids long. From germline, CDR1 is SQVTM and CDR2 ANQGSEA. The V and J ends lost 1 base and 4 bases respectively, with 7 bases between them. The chain's CDR3 is CSVEGRAYGYTF. For the CDR3, the DNA is TGCAGCGTTGAAGGCAGGGCCTATGGCTACACCTTC.

This clonotype was detected only a few times. The J gene is TRBJ2-5, the V gene TRBV20-1; D gene ambiguous. This CDR3 spans 11 amino acids. Germline-derived CDR1 and CDR2 are DFQATT and SNEGSKA (reference sequence). The V end was cut by 5 bases, the J end by 6 bases, with 10 bases between. CDR3 sequence: CSAPFPKTQYF. The CDR3 DNA reads as TGCAGTGCTCCCTTCCCGAAGACCCAGTACTTC.

In this sample, this clonotype turned up a few times. The chain links TRBV28 to TRBJ2-4, with D unclear. V was trimmed by 2 bases and J by 10 bases, leaving 15 bases between them. The CDR3 runs to 14 residues. The germline V gene has CDR1 MDHEN and CDR2 SYDVKM. CDR3 nucleotides: TGTGCCAGCAGTTTAGATGGGTGGCAGAAGATTCAGTACTTC. Its translation is CASSLDGWQKIQYF.

A few counts support this clonotype. This chain joins TRBV29-1 and TRBJ1-2, with D possibly matching TRBD1 (6 bases). The ends were cut back, 4 bases at V and 2 bases at J, with 14 bases in the middle. The CDR3 is 14 residues long. Looked up from germline, CDR1 is SQVTM and CDR2 is ANQGSEA. In DNA form, the CDR3 reads TGCAGCGTTGTAGGGACACAGGGCAACTATGGCTACACCTTC. It is translated as CSVVGTQGNYGYTF. The entire variable domain, with the rest obtained from reference TRBV29-1 and TRBJ1-2, is as follows: SAVISQKPSRDICQRGTSLTIQCQVDSQVTMMFWYRQQPGQSLTLIATANQGSEATYESGFVIDKFPISRPNLTFSTLTVSNMSPEDSSIYLCSVVGTQGNYGYTFGSGTRLTVV.

There are many counts of this clonotype. The chain uses TRBV7-8 and TRBJ2-5; TRBD1 agrees at 9 bases. J gave up 5 bases and V 3 bases, and 16 bases lay outside the gene matches. CDR3 size: 18 residues. The germline gives CDR1 SGHVS, CDR2 FQNEAQ. The CDR3 loop reads CASSFMMDRGIEEETQYF. The CDR3, as DNA: TGTGCCAGCAGCTTTATGATGGACAGGGGAATTGAAGAGGAGACCCAGTACTTC.

V and J are TRBV28 and TRBJ2-5, with 10 bases identical to TRBD1. CDR3 length: 17 amino acids. The ends lost 3 bases at V and 5 bases at J; junction bases unmatched: 12. Germline CDR1 reads MDHEN; CDR2 reads SYDVKM. CDR3 sequence reads: CASSLPTGTGAVETQYF. The DNA of the CDR3 is TGTGCCAGCAGTTTGCCTACCGGGACAGGGGCCGTGGAGACCCAGTACTTC. Variable domain in full (rest from reference TRBV28 and TRBJ2-5): DVKVTQSSRYLVKRTGEKVFLECVQDMDHENMFWYRQDPGLGLRLIYFSYDVKMKEKGDIPEGYSVSREKKERFSLILESASTNQTSMYLCASSLPTGTGAVETQYFGPGTRLLVL.

This chain uses TRBV6-5 with TRBJ1-1; D perhaps matches TRBD1 (5 bases). Per the germline V gene, CDR1 is MNHEY and CDR2 is SVGAGI. This CDR3 comprises 13 residues. V lost 0 bases to trimming and J lost 5 bases, with 7 bases between them. The CDR3 bases are TGTGCCAGCAGTTACTCTCAGGGAACTGAAGCTTTCTTT. This sequence encodes CASSYSQGTEAFF.

J is TRBJ2-5 and V is TRBV5-1, with D possibly TRBD2 on 5 matching bases. This CDR3 has 14 amino acids. Trimming stripped 0 bases from V and 2 bases from J, with 8 bases between. Germline assignment: CDR1 SGHRS and CDR2 YFSETQ. As DNA, the CDR3 is TGCGCCAGCAGCTTGGCCGGGGTTCAAGAGACCCAGTACTTC. Its translation: CASSLAGVQETQYF.

A remark on this clonotype: One base away lies a much larger clone, so this may be a sequencing read error. V usage is TRBV7-6 and J usage is TRBJ2-1, with 8 bases that match TRBD1. CDR3 length: 15 amino acids. Germline V CDR1 and CDR2: SGHVS, FNYEAQ. CDR3 DNA sequence: TGTGTCAGCAGCATCAGGGGGCCGGAGGACAATGAGCAGTTCTTC. This encodes CVSSIRGPEDNEQFF.

There are many counts of this clonotype. The chain carries TRBV7-2 and TRBJ2-2; D is ambiguous. Germline CDR1 is SGHTA and CDR2 is FQGNSA. Trimming stripped 4 bases from V and 4 bases from J, with 13 bases between. This CDR3 has 15 amino acids. CDR3 protein: CASSSTTWGTGELFF. The CDR3 DNA is TGTGCCAGCAGCTCTACGACCTGGGGCACCGGGGAGCTGTTTTTT.

This clonotype occurred a few times. The chain combines TRBV12-3 or TRBV12-4 with TRBJ1-3; TRBD1 is a possible D gene (5 bases). This CDR3 contains 15 residues. The V end was cut by 4 bases, the J end by 4 bases, with 14 bases between. The CDR3 here is CASSSRTSRGNTIYF. The CDR3 DNA reads TGTGCCAGCAGTTCCAGGACATCACGGGGAAACACCATATATTTT.

This clonotype has more than one count but fewer than ten. The rearrangement links TRBV2 to TRBJ2-5, with TRBD1 identical over 7 bases. CDR3 size: 14 residues. The germline V gene has CDR1 SNHLY and CDR2 FYNNEI. V was clipped by 6 bases and J by 5 bases; unmatched bases: 9. The CDR3 DNA sequence: TGTGCCAGCAGCCTAAACAGGGGCGTGGAGACCCAGTACTTC. Its protein is CASSLNRGVETQYF.

This clonotype was counted a few times. The rearrangement uses TRBV6-2 or TRBV6-3 and TRBJ2-7; maybe TRBD1 (5 bases). Germline CDR1 MNHEY, CDR2 SVGEGT. Trimming cost V 7 bases and J 3 bases, with 16 bases left between them. The CDR3 has 14 amino acids. In DNA, the CDR3 is TGTGCCAGCATGGTCCCAGGGATCTACTACGAGCAGTACTTC. Protein: CASMVPGIYYEQYF.

This chain joins TRBV20-1 and TRBJ1-2; 12 positions agree with TRBD1. Per the germline V gene, CDR1 is DFQATT and CDR2 is SNEGSKA (reference sequence). The CDR3 is 15 residues long. With 5 bases clipped from V and 4 bases from J, the junction kept 8 bases outside the gene matches. DNA for the CDR3: TGCAGTGCTGCCCGGGACAGGGGGCTTTCCTATGGCTACACCTTC. It encodes CSAARDRGLSYGYTF.

This clonotype occurred many times. V and J are TRBV6-2 or TRBV6-3 and TRBJ2-1, with 11 bases matching TRBD2. The V gene end was trimmed by 6 bases and the J gene end by 8 bases; junction bases not matched to a gene: 6. This CDR3 spans 14 amino acids. Germline V gives CDR1 MNHEY, CDR2 SVGEGT. CDR3 in DNA: TGTGCCAGCAGGCACACTAGCGGGGGTCATGAGCAGTTCTTC. Its protein is CASRHTSGGHEQFF.

This clonotype has a count of ten or more. J is TRBJ1-4 and V is TRBV10-3, with TRBD1 matching over 8 bases. CDR1 is ENHRY, CDR2 SYGVKD, per germline. The CDR3 consists of 14 residues. V was clipped by 3 bases and J by 11 bases; unmatched bases: 8. This CDR3 is CAISEVGDRKKLFF. The CDR3 nucleotides are TGTGCCATCAGTGAAGTGGGGGACAGGAAGAAACTGTTTTTT.